This TCR beta chain appears in the sequencing data of a study of T cell changes during pregnancy in multiple sclerosis (dated by TCRdb to about 2019). With regard to the full study: In women with multiple sclerosis, the researchers looked at how the T cell repertoire shifted as pregnancy progressed.

For CDR1 and CDR2, the germline V gene (reference sequence) lists MNHEY and SMNVEV. From its cysteine to its phenylalanine, the CDR3 spans 17 amino acids. CDR3 DNA is the only sequence kept; it has 51 bases, read in frame from the first base. V is clipped by 2 bases and J by 1 base, and the sequence between their germline boundaries is 15 bases long. Of note for this clone: Which antigen it targets is not known. No much larger clone exists at a distance of one base, and base qualities are not known.

To prepare the library, the immunoSEQ multiplex PCR assay was applied. TCRdb mirrors the immuneACCESS table, restricted to in-frame sequences. Some clones are absent from its copies; in checked studies, under half trace to an unresolved V gene, and the reason for the others is unknown. The sample includes about 81,000 clones, with roughly 95% observed a single time. Approximately 1.3% of the sample comes from the top ten. The specimen comprised peripheral blood, sampled in the third trimester of pregnancy. The origin of this receptor is a female donor in good health, enrolled as a control in a pregnancy study. The chain couples TRBV27 to TRBJ1-5; 6 matching bases give a weak D call of TRBD1. The CDR3: CASSLRGDRWSNQPQHF. The nucleotides read TGTGCCAGCAGTTTAAGAGGAGACAGGTGGAGCAATCAGCCCCAGCATTTT.